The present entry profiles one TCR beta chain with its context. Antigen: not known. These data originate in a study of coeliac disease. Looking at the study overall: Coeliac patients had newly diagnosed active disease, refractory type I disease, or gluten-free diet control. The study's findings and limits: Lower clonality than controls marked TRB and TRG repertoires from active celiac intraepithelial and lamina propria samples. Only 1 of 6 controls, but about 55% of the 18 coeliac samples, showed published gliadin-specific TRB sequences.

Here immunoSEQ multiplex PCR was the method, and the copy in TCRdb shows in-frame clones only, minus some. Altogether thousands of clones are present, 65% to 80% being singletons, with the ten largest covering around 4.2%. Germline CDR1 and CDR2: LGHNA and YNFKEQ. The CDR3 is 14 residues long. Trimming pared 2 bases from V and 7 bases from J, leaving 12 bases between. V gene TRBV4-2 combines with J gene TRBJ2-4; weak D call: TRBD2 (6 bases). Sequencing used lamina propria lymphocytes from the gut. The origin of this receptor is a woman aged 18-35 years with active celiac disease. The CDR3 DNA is TGTGCCAGCAGCCAACCGGGACGGGGGAACATTCAGTACTTC. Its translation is CASSQPGRGNIQYF.